This T cell receptor beta chain derives from a study of OX40 agonist ivuxolimab in advanced cancers. Study background: The group had a mean age of 60 years, ranged from roughly 20 to 80, and was less than 85% male. A partial response was reached by three patients: one with hepatocellular carcinoma and two with cutaneous melanoma.

General study findings and limits: Relative to CD4+, CD8+ T cells held more expanded clones on average.

Of note for this clone: What it binds is unknown.

TCRdb's copy holds only in-frame clones and misses some; the assay was immunoSEQ multiplex PCR. This repertoire shows roughly 110,000 clones, 85% to 95% found once; its top ten account for roughly 1.2%. Sequenced here: CD4+ or CD8+ T cells sorted from blood, sampled in a trial of the OX40 agonist ivuxolimab. This TCR came from an adult with an advanced solid tumor such as melanoma, head and neck, liver or kidney cancer.

CDR3 bases: TGTGCCAGCAGCTCCGGGACTAGCGGGAGCTCGAACACCGGGGAGCTGTTTTTT. It is translated as CASSSGTSGSSNTGELFF. The chain uses TRBV4-2 and TRBJ2-2, with 14 bases that match TRBD2. Germline loops: CDR1 LGHNA, CDR2 YNFKEQ. The CDR3 runs 18 residues. The V and J ends lost 5 bases and 0 bases, in that order; junction bases with no gene match: 5.